The rows below give T cell receptor beta chains drawn from one sample of a study of blood T cells in healthy people across ages. Using its own MiXCR run on the 5' RACE reads, TCRdb lists one record per CDR3 protein. This table holds roughly 1.7 million distinct CDR3 sequences, 30% to 35% found once. Sequencing was carried out using blood. The receptors shown here come from a woman in her 30s in good health. The CDR3 runs from the conserved cysteine through the conserved F or W. A D gene is named only where the DNA matches it firmly. Where a row states a size, it is once, few, many or the class of an expanded clone; other rows omit it.

clone_size	d_call	v_call	j_call	cdr3_nt	cdr3_aa
NA	TRBD1	TRBV20-1	TRBJ1-1	TGCAGTGCTGGAACAGGGGCTAAAGCTTTCTTT	CSAGTGAKAFF
NA	NA	TRBV25-1	TRBJ1-6	TGTGCCAGCAGTGGATATAGATTCGATCGGGCGGTTAATTCACCCCTCCACTTT	CASSGYRFDRAVNSPLHF
few	NA	TRBV20-1	TRBJ2-5	TGCAGTGCTAGTCTCCGTGGGACTCCGCCCTTCCAAGAGACCCAGTACTTC	CSASLRGTPPFQETQYF
NA	TRBD1	TRBV7-6	TRBJ2-1	TGTGCCAGCAGCTCCTGGACAGGTTTGTCCTACAATGAGCAGTTCTTC	CASSSWTGLSYNEQFF
NA	NA	TRBV6-2/TRBV6-3	TRBJ2-6	TGTGCCAGCAGTCACTCTAGGGGGGTCTTTAACGGGGCCAACGTCCTGACTTTC	CASSHSRGVFNGANVLTF
few	NA	TRBV5-1	TRBJ2-1	TGCGCCAGCTCGGGCGGGGGCCGCAATGAGCAGTTCTTC	CASSGGGRNEQFF
NA	TRBD2	TRBV3-1	TRBJ2-7	TGTGCCGGCAGCCAATTCATAGCGGGCTCTTACGAGCAGTACTTC	CAGSQFIAGSYEQYF
few	NA	TRBV2	TRBJ2-7	TGTGCCAGCAGGTACCAGTCGGAGCAGTACTTC	CASRYQSEQYF
few	NA	TRBV9	TRBJ2-7	TGTGCCAGCAGCCCAGGGGGGGGTCCACCCTACGAGCAGTACTTC	CASSPGGGPPYEQYF
NA	NA	TRBV20-1	TRBJ1-5	TGCAGTGCTAGTTTAGTTTCGGGTAGCAATCAGCCCCAGCATTTT	CSASLVSGSNQPQHF
NA	NA	TRBV20-1	TRBJ1-1	TGCAAGGTCAGAGCCATGAACACTGAAGCTTTCTTT	CKVRAMNTEAFF
few	NA	TRBV5-5	TRBJ2-1	TGTGCCAGCAGCTTAATGACAGACTCTTCCTACAATGAGCAGTTCTTC	CASSLMTDSSYNEQFF
few	TRBD1	TRBV4-1	TRBJ1-2	TGCGCCAGCAGCGGACCCCGCCGACAGGGGCTTCACTATGGCTACACCTTC	CASSGPRRQGLHYGYTF
NA	NA	TRBV13	TRBJ2-1	TGTGCCAGCAGCCTGGGGGACGCCCGGGGACACAATGAGCAGTTCTTC	CASSLGDARGHNEQFF